The T cell receptor (beta chain) described here comes from a study of CD8 T cells in ankylosing spondylitis. Study-wide findings and caveats: Within matched ankylosing spondylitis synovial fluid, disease-linked clones were reportedly significantly enriched.

Quantitative barcoded 5'-RACE was used to prepare TCR beta libraries. TCRdb analysed the 5' RACE reads with MiXCR anew, one entry per CDR3 protein. Altogether 200,000 or so distinct CDR3 sequences are present, approximately 13% being singletons, with the ten largest covering approximately 11%. A word on this clonotype: Its matching antigen is unknown.

The CDR3 is 15 amino acids. CDR1 is MNHNS, CDR2 SASEGT, per germline. V lost 8 bases, J lost 5 bases, and 21 bases lay in between. Sequencing was carried out using blood, either unsorted or a sorted T cell fraction (not recorded which). This TCR came from a female donor with ankylosing spondylitis or in good health (not recorded which). V is TRBV6-1 and J is TRBJ1-2; D may be TRBD1 (5 bases). The CDR3 region is CASFSGSGAGYGYTF. The CDR3, as DNA: TGTGCCAGCTTCTCCGGTTCTGGGGCTGGGTATGGCTACACCTTC.